The rows below give T cell receptor beta chains drawn from one sample of a study of T cells in Graves' hyperthyroidism and ophthalmopathy. MiXCR was run by TCRdb on the multiplex PCR reads, yielding one entry per CDR3 protein. There are 300,000 to 450,000 distinct CDR3 sequences in the sample; less than 20% occur only once, and approximately 30% lies in the top ten. The sequenced material came from blood. The source is a woman aged 18-29 years with Graves' hyperthyroidism that later progressed to Graves' ophthalmopathy. CDR3s include the opening cysteine and the closing phenylalanine or tryptophan. A D gene is named only where the DNA matches it firmly. Only some rows state a clone size, as once, few, many or a class for expanded clones.

>TRBJ1-5|many|NA|TRBV6-6
TGTGCCAGCAGTTACGGGGGGGCCGGGCAGCCCCAGCATTTT
CASSYGGAGQPQHF
>TRBJ1-1|NA|NA|TRBV28
TGTGCCAGCGCCAGGGGCGGCACTGAAGCTTTCTTT
CASARGGTEAFF
>TRBJ2-3|once|TRBD2|TRBV29-1
TGCAGCGTTCCCGGGACTAGCGGATTCACAGATACGCAGTATTTT
CSVPGTSGFTDTQYF
>TRBJ2-3|NA|NA|TRBV11-2
TGTGCCAGCAGCCCTTGGAACGAGTATTTT
CASSPWNEYF
>TRBJ1-5|NA|TRBD1|TRBV20-1
TGCAGTGCGAGTCCCGGGACAGGGTTTAATCAGCCCCAGCATTTT
CSASPGTGFNQPQHF
>TRBJ2-7|many|TRBD2|TRBV12-3/TRBV12-4
TGTGCCAGCAGTTTAGACCCCCACACGGGAGGTAAAGAGCAGTACTTC
CASSLDPHTGGKEQYF
>TRBJ2-1|many|TRBD1|TRBV5-1
TGCGCCAGCAGCTCGACAGGGGGGGGCTCCTACAATGAGCAGTTCTTC
CASSSTGGGSYNEQFF
>TRBJ2-2|NA|NA|TRBV12-3/TRBV12-4
TGTGCCAGCAGATCCTATGGTCAGGGACTTAACACCGGGGAGCTGTTTTTT
CASRSYGQGLNTGELFF
>TRBJ2-3|few|NA|TRBV9
TGTGCCAGCAGCGTAGGGGGGAAAGATACGCAGTATTTT
CASSVGGKDTQYF
>TRBJ1-3|NA|NA|TRBV13
TGTGCCAGCAGCTTAGGCCGAGGGAACTCTGGAAACACCATATATTTT
CASSLGRGNSGNTIYF
>TRBJ2-3|many|TRBD2|TRBV11-2
TGTGCCAGCAGCTTACTGCCCACTAGCGGGACCACAGATACGCAGTATTTT
CASSLLPTSGTTDTQYF
>TRBJ1-2|many|TRBD1|TRBV6-1
TGTGCCAGCAGTCGGGACAGGCAGCATGGCTACACCTTC
CASSRDRQHGYTF
>TRBJ2-1|many|NA|TRBV6-1
TGTGCCAGCAGTTACAGGCGCTCCTACAATGAGCAGTTCTTC
CASSYRRSYNEQFF
>TRBJ2-1|many|TRBD2|TRBV28
TGTGCCAGCAGTTTGATACCTCCGGGACTAGCGGGAGGGCATGAGCAGTTCTTC
CASSLIPPGLAGGHEQFF
>TRBJ2-5|NA|TRBD2|TRBV3-1
TGTGCCAGCAGCCAAGCGCTAGGCCCTAGCGGGTCTCGGGGGACCCAGTACTTC
CASSQALGPSGSRGTQYF
>TRBJ2-2|many|NA|TRBV5-5
TGTGCCAGCAGCTTGCTACAGTACACCGGGGAGCTGTTTTTT
CASSLLQYTGELFF
>TRBJ1-5|many|TRBD1|TRBV7-8
TGTGCCAGCAGCTCGGGACAGAATCAGCCCCAGCATTTT
CASSSGQNQPQHF
>TRBJ2-3|many|TRBD1|TRBV12-3/TRBV12-4
TGTGCCAGCAGTTTAATGGGACAGGCGGATACGCAGTATTTT
CASSLMGQADTQYF
>TRBJ2-1|many|NA|TRBV28
TGTGCCAGCAGTTCCTCCGGACTTCAATATCCCTACAATGAGCAGTTCTTC
CASSSSGLQYPYNEQFF
>TRBJ1-1|many|NA|TRBV18
TGTGCCAGCTCACCACCGATAACGAACACTGAAGCTTTCTTT
CASSPPITNTEAFF
>TRBJ2-7|NA|NA|TRBV27
TGTGCCAGCAGTTTATACGAGGGAAGGGCGGGCGAGCAGTACTTC
CASSLYEGRAGEQYF
>TRBJ1-5|few|NA|TRBV29-1
TGCAGCGTTGAAAACATTGGACTAGGGCATCAGCCCCAGCATTTT
CSVENIGLGHQPQHF
>TRBJ1-2|many|NA|TRBV15
TGTGCCACCAGCGACGGGGACGGAAATATGGGAGGCTACACCTTC
CATSDGDGNMGGYTF
>TRBJ2-5|NA|TRBD1|TRBV6-1
TGTGCCAGCGGTGGACAGGTCCAGTACTTC
CASGGQVQYF
>TRBJ2-2|NA|NA|TRBV20-1
TGCAGTGCACCTGGACCCAACACCGGGGAGCTGTTTTTT
CSAPGPNTGELFF
>TRBJ2-1|NA|NA|TRBV4-2
TGTGCCAGCAGCCAAGGTGACAGCAATGAGCAGTTCTTC
CASSQGDSNEQFF
>TRBJ2-5|NA|NA|TRBV6-4
TGTGCCAGCAGTGACTGGGAGGGGGGTTGGGAGACCCAGTACTTC
CASSDWEGGWETQYF
>TRBJ2-7|NA|TRBD2|TRBV9
TGTGCCAACAGCGCTAGCGGGAAGTCCTACGAGCAGTACTTC
CANSASGKSYEQYF
>TRBJ1-5|NA|NA|TRBV4-1
TGCGCCAGCAGCCAAGATGTGTATTGGTTTTCGAGGCAGCCCCAGCATTTT
CASSQDVYWFSRQPQHF
>TRBJ1-2|many|TRBD1|TRBV2
TGTGCCAGCAGTGCCAACGACAGGGGGCGCACCTATGGCTACACCTTC
CASSANDRGRTYGYTF
>TRBJ2-7|many|TRBD1|TRBV6-1
TGTGCCAGCAGTCTCAGGGGGCCGTACGAGCAGTACTTC
CASSLRGPYEQYF
>TRBJ2-1|many|TRBD1|TRBV29-1
TGCAGCGGTGCGGACAGGGCGAATGAGCAGTTCTTC
CSGADRANEQFF
>TRBJ2-1|few|TRBD2|TRBV7-9
TGTGCCAGCAGCCGACGGGGGGGACTACTAGCGGGGCCCCAAGGTGAGCAGTTCTTC
CASSRRGGLLAGPQGEQFF
>TRBJ2-1|NA|TRBD1|TRBV24-1
TGTGCCACCAGTGACGCGGGACAGGGGGCCTACAATGAGCAGTTCTTC
CATSDAGQGAYNEQFF
>TRBJ1-2|many|NA|TRBV5-1
TGCGCCAGCAGCTTACGGACAGACGCTAACTATGGCTACACCTTC
CASSLRTDANYGYTF
>TRBJ2-7|many|NA|TRBV20-1
TGCAGTGCTAGAGTGGGGGGAGACTCCTACGAGCAGTACTTC
CSARVGGDSYEQYF
>TRBJ2-1|few|NA|TRBV9
TGTGCCAGCAGTGATCCGGGACACAACAATGAGCAGTTCTTC
CASSDPGHNNEQFF
>TRBJ1-4|few|NA|TRBV5-1
TGCGCCAGCAGCGCCTACCGGGGCTATAATGAAAAACTGTTTTTT
CASSAYRGYNEKLFF
>TRBJ1-5|NA|NA|TRBV20-1
TGCAGTGCCAAGGGCCATCTCAATCAGCCCCAGCATTTT
CSAKGHLNQPQHF
>TRBJ2-5|many|TRBD2|TRBV28
TGTGCCAGCAGGACGACTAGCAGGAGGTTTGGAGAGACCCAGTACTTC
CASRTTSRRFGETQYF
>TRBJ2-2|few|NA|TRBV4-3
TGCGCCAGCAGCCAAGTGGGGTTAGCCACCGGGGAGCTGTTTTTT
CASSQVGLATGELFF
>TRBJ2-7|many|NA|TRBV6-1
TGTGCCAGCAGTTGGCAACAGAGCTCCTACGAGCAGTACTTC
CASSWQQSSYEQYF
>TRBJ1-1|many|NA|TRBV9
TGTGCCAGCAGCGGGTCCTCGGACAGTGCCACTGAAGCTTTCTTT
CASSGSSDSATEAFF
>TRBJ1-3|few|NA|TRBV20-1
TGCAGTGCCCAGGACCTCTCTGGAAACACCATATATTTT
CSAQDLSGNTIYF
>TRBJ2-5|many|TRBD1|TRBV18
TGTGCCAGCTCACGGTCAGGGGGCGGCCAAGAGACCCAGTACTTC
CASSRSGGGQETQYF
>TRBJ2-7|many|NA|TRBV28
TGTGCCAGCAGGACCGGACAGAGCTACGAGCAGTACTTC
CASRTGQSYEQYF